The rows below give T cell receptor beta chains drawn from one sample of a study of technical replicates of blood from a few donors. Generated by immunoSEQ multiplex PCR, the TCRdb table keeps only in-frame clones and is missing some. The data show some 57,000 clones, approximately 97% seen once. Material: T cells isolated from PBMCs. Receptor source: a human donor in good health. CDR3s include the opening cysteine and the closing phenylalanine or tryptophan. A D gene is named only where the DNA matches it firmly. Not all rows give a size; the values are once, few, many and, for expanded clones, a class.

d_call: -; j_call: TRBJ1-1; v_call: TRBV27; clone_size: -; cdr3_aa: CASSFMGATAEAFF; cdr3_nt: TGTGCCAGCAGTTTTATGGGGGCGACTGCTGAAGCTTTCTTT
d_call: -; j_call: TRBJ2-1; v_call: TRBV11-2; clone_size: -; cdr3_aa: CASSSNRALPYNEQFF; cdr3_nt: TGTGCCAGCAGCTCAAACAGGGCCCTCCCCTACAATGAGCAGTTCTTC
d_call: TRBD2; j_call: TRBJ2-1; v_call: TRBV18; clone_size: -; cdr3_aa: CASSPGTSGRNEQFF; cdr3_nt: TGTGCCAGCTCACCAGGGACTAGCGGGAGGAATGAGCAGTTCTTC
d_call: -; j_call: TRBJ2-1; v_call: TRBV28; clone_size: -; cdr3_aa: CASSDPQGQFF; cdr3_nt: TGTGCCAGCAGTGATCCCCAGGGGCAGTTCTTC
d_call: -; j_call: TRBJ1-2; v_call: TRBV18; clone_size: -; cdr3_aa: CASSQTPGHLYGYTF; cdr3_nt: TGTGCCAGCTCACAAACCCCGGGACATCTATATGGCTACACCTTC
d_call: -; j_call: TRBJ1-5; v_call: TRBV4-1; clone_size: -; cdr3_aa: CASSHRGGQREDQPQHF; cdr3_nt: TGCGCCAGCAGCCATCGGGGGGGGCAGAGGGAGGATCAGCCCCAGCATTTT
d_call: -; j_call: TRBJ1-1; v_call: TRBV9; clone_size: -; cdr3_aa: CASSATPNTEAFF; cdr3_nt: TGTGCCAGCAGCGCTACCCCGAACACTGAAGCTTTCTTT
d_call: -; j_call: TRBJ2-5; v_call: TRBV27; clone_size: -; cdr3_aa: CASSFSAGRPQETQYF; cdr3_nt: TGTGCCAGCAGTTTTAGCGCGGGGCGACCCCAAGAGACCCAGTACTTC
d_call: TRBD1; j_call: TRBJ1-1; v_call: TRBV7-6; clone_size: -; cdr3_aa: CASSLRWGQSNTEAFF; cdr3_nt: TGTGCCAGCAGCTTAAGGTGGGGACAGAGCAACACTGAAGCTTTCTTT
d_call: -; j_call: TRBJ1-1; v_call: TRBV28; clone_size: -; cdr3_aa: CASSSLFDQDTEAFF; cdr3_nt: TGTGCCAGCAGTTCCCTCTTCGATCAGGACACTGAAGCTTTCTTT
d_call: -; j_call: TRBJ2-1; v_call: TRBV25-1; clone_size: -; cdr3_aa: CASSEYGSGQFYNEQFF; cdr3_nt: TGTGCCAGCAGTGAATATGGGAGCGGCCAATTCTACAATGAGCAGTTCTTC
d_call: -; j_call: TRBJ2-6; v_call: TRBV29-1; clone_size: -; cdr3_aa: CSVLRTPDSGANVLTF; cdr3_nt: TGCAGCGTCCTAAGGACACCTGACTCTGGGGCCAACGTCCTGACTTTC
d_call: -; j_call: TRBJ1-1; v_call: TRBV18; clone_size: -; cdr3_aa: CASSPPSGVGLEAFF; cdr3_nt: TGTGCCAGCTCACCACCGTCGGGGGTGGGGCTGGAAGCTTTCTTT
d_call: -; j_call: TRBJ2-6; v_call: TRBV7-3; clone_size: few; cdr3_aa: CASSFNQAGANVLTF; cdr3_nt: TGTGCCAGCAGCTTCAACCAAGCCGGGGCCAACGTCCTGACTTTC
d_call: -; j_call: TRBJ2-7; v_call: TRBV6-5; clone_size: -; cdr3_aa: CAFGRGPGWSEQYF; cdr3_nt: TGTGCCTTCGGCCGAGGCCCTGGGTGGTCCGAGCAGTACTTC
d_call: TRBD2; j_call: TRBJ2-5; v_call: TRBV4-2; clone_size: -; cdr3_aa: CASSQVVAGTQETQYF; cdr3_nt: TGTGCCAGCAGCCAAGTCGTAGCGGGGACCCAAGAGACCCAGTACTTC
d_call: TRBD1; j_call: TRBJ2-7; v_call: TRBV11-2; clone_size: -; cdr3_aa: CASSDRGEQYF; cdr3_nt: TGTGCCAGCAGTGACAGGGGCGAGCAGTACTTC
d_call: -; j_call: TRBJ2-1; v_call: TRBV25-1; clone_size: -; cdr3_aa: CATGAGLNEQFF; cdr3_nt: TGTGCCACAGGGGCTGGACTCAATGAGCAGTTCTTC
d_call: -; j_call: TRBJ2-7; v_call: TRBV7-9; clone_size: -; cdr3_aa: CASSLRGRGPDYEQYF; cdr3_nt: TGTGCCAGCAGCTTACGCGGCAGGGGACCCGACTACGAGCAGTACTTC
d_call: -; j_call: TRBJ1-4; v_call: TRBV5-8; clone_size: -; cdr3_aa: CASSLADILATNEKLFF; cdr3_nt: TGTGCCAGCAGCTTGGCCGACATACTTGCAACTAATGAAAAACTGTTTTTT
d_call: -; j_call: TRBJ2-6; v_call: TRBV4-1; clone_size: -; cdr3_aa: CASSQGGGAVVSGANVLTF; cdr3_nt: TGCGCCAGCAGCCAAGGTGGGGGCGCGGTAGTCTCTGGGGCCAACGTCCTGACTTTC
d_call: TRBD2; j_call: TRBJ2-2; v_call: TRBV19; clone_size: -; cdr3_aa: CASKGGGDPGELFF; cdr3_nt: TGTGCCAGTAAGGGCGGGGGGGACCCCGGGGAGCTGTTTTTT
d_call: -; j_call: TRBJ2-1; v_call: TRBV7-3; clone_size: -; cdr3_aa: CASSLGGKSYNEQFF; cdr3_nt: TGTGCCAGCAGCTTAGGGGGGAAGTCCTACAATGAGCAGTTCTTC
d_call: -; j_call: TRBJ1-5; v_call: TRBV6-5; clone_size: -; cdr3_aa: CASSGGSHQPQHF; cdr3_nt: TGTGCCAGCAGCGGGGGGTCCCATCAGCCCCAGCATTTT
d_call: TRBD1; j_call: TRBJ1-6; v_call: TRBV30; clone_size: -; cdr3_aa: CAWSVPGGPRNSPLHF; cdr3_nt: TGTGCCTGGAGTGTCCCAGGGGGCCCGAGAAATTCACCCCTCCACTTT
d_call: TRBD2; j_call: TRBJ2-1; v_call: TRBV30; clone_size: -; cdr3_aa: CAWASGGRSSYNEQFF; cdr3_nt: TGTGCCTGGGCTAGCGGGGGTCGGAGCTCCTACAATGAGCAGTTCTTC
d_call: -; j_call: TRBJ2-7; v_call: TRBV7-9; clone_size: -; cdr3_aa: CASSLALSSLYEQYF; cdr3_nt: TGTGCCAGCAGCCTAGCCCTATCATCCCTCTACGAGCAGTACTTC
d_call: -; j_call: TRBJ1-3; v_call: TRBV6-1; clone_size: -; cdr3_aa: CASGRQAYSGNTIYF; cdr3_nt: TGTGCCAGCGGACGACAGGCCTACTCTGGAAACACCATATATTTT
d_call: -; j_call: TRBJ1-1; v_call: TRBV19; clone_size: -; cdr3_aa: CASSLQGNTEAFF; cdr3_nt: TGTGCCAGTAGTCTCCAGGGGAACACTGAAGCTTTCTTT
d_call: -; j_call: TRBJ1-2; v_call: TRBV5-1; clone_size: -; cdr3_aa: CASSLVAGNYGYTF; cdr3_nt: TGCGCCAGCAGCTTGGTAGCCGGGAACTATGGCTACACCTTC
d_call: -; j_call: TRBJ1-1; v_call: TRBV19; clone_size: -; cdr3_aa: CASSTQMTGLNTEAFF; cdr3_nt: TGTGCCAGTAGTACCCAAATGACAGGCTTGAACACTGAAGCTTTCTTT
d_call: TRBD1; j_call: TRBJ1-4; v_call: TRBV7-9; clone_size: -; cdr3_aa: CASSLAGGWDSDNEKLFF; cdr3_nt: TGTGCCAGCAGCTTAGCGGGGGGCTGGGACAGCGATAATGAAAAACTGTTTTTT
d_call: TRBD1; j_call: TRBJ2-7; v_call: TRBV5-1; clone_size: -; cdr3_aa: CASSRTGNAYEQYF; cdr3_nt: TGCGCCAGCAGTCGGACAGGGAACGCCTACGAGCAGTACTTC
d_call: TRBD2; j_call: TRBJ2-1; v_call: TRBV5-5; clone_size: -; cdr3_aa: CASSLSGGPYNEQFF; cdr3_nt: TGTGCCAGCAGCTTGTCGGGAGGGCCCTACAATGAGCAGTTCTTC
d_call: -; j_call: TRBJ2-7; v_call: TRBV25-1; clone_size: -; cdr3_aa: CASSENRDEQYF; cdr3_nt: TGTGCCAGCAGTGAAAACAGGGACGAGCAGTACTTC
d_call: TRBD1; j_call: TRBJ1-5; v_call: TRBV4-1; clone_size: -; cdr3_aa: CASSPRTGLSNQPQHF; cdr3_nt: TGCGCCAGCAGCCCGAGGACAGGACTAAGCAATCAGCCCCAGCATTTT
d_call: TRBD2; j_call: TRBJ2-3; v_call: TRBV27; clone_size: -; cdr3_aa: CASKLAGVLDTQYF; cdr3_nt: TGTGCCAGCAAACTAGCGGGAGTACTCGATACGCAGTATTTT
d_call: -; j_call: TRBJ1-5; v_call: TRBV7-9; clone_size: once; cdr3_aa: CASSPGTKNQPQHF; cdr3_nt: TGTGCCAGCAGCCCCGGGACAAAAAATCAGCCCCAGCATTTT
d_call: TRBD2; j_call: TRBJ2-3; v_call: TRBV19; clone_size: -; cdr3_aa: CASSIHLSSGDTDTQYF; cdr3_nt: TGTGCCAGTAGTATACACTTGAGTAGCGGGGACACAGATACGCAGTATTTT
d_call: TRBD1; j_call: TRBJ2-7; v_call: TRBV28; clone_size: -; cdr3_aa: CASRYLSDRGYEQYF; cdr3_nt: TGTGCCAGCAGATATTTGTCTGACAGGGGCTACGAGCAGTACTTC
d_call: TRBD1; j_call: TRBJ2-7; v_call: TRBV29-1; clone_size: -; cdr3_aa: CSVERADRENYEQYF; cdr3_nt: TGCAGCGTTGAAAGGGCCGACAGGGAAAACTACGAGCAGTACTTC
d_call: -; j_call: TRBJ2-7; v_call: TRBV7-9; clone_size: -; cdr3_aa: CASSYRGTKGYEQYF; cdr3_nt: TGTGCCAGCAGTTATAGGGGGACTAAAGGCTACGAGCAGTACTTC
d_call: -; j_call: TRBJ1-2; v_call: TRBV19; clone_size: -; cdr3_aa: CASYSNGYTF; cdr3_nt: TGTGCCAGTTACAGCAATGGCTACACCTTC
d_call: TRBD1; j_call: TRBJ2-7; v_call: TRBV5-6; clone_size: -; cdr3_aa: CASRYKPGQASYEQYF; cdr3_nt: TGTGCCAGCAGATACAAACCGGGACAGGCATCCTACGAGCAGTACTTC
d_call: TRBD1; j_call: TRBJ1-2; v_call: TRBV5-1; clone_size: -; cdr3_aa: CASSWMTGEEGYTF; cdr3_nt: TGCGCCAGCAGCTGGATGACAGGGGAGGAGGGCTACACCTTC
d_call: -; j_call: TRBJ2-6; v_call: TRBV10-3; clone_size: once; cdr3_aa: CAITMNSGQISGANVLTF; cdr3_nt: TGTGCCATCACCATGAATTCGGGACAAATATCTGGGGCCAACGTCCTGACTTTC
d_call: -; j_call: TRBJ1-6; v_call: TRBV30; clone_size: once; cdr3_aa: CALEWTYNSPLHF; cdr3_nt: TGTGCCTTGGAGTGGACATATAATTCACCCCTCCACTTT
d_call: TRBD2; j_call: TRBJ2-5; v_call: TRBV27; clone_size: -; cdr3_aa: CASSDLAGAIETQYF; cdr3_nt: TGTGCCAGCAGTGATCTAGCGGGAGCGATCGAGACCCAGTACTTC
d_call: -; j_call: TRBJ2-7; v_call: TRBV13; clone_size: -; cdr3_aa: CASSLSLGRGNPINYEQYF; cdr3_nt: TGTGCCAGCAGCCTCTCCCTCGGCAGGGGAAACCCAATTAACTACGAGCAGTACTTC
d_call: TRBD1; j_call: TRBJ2-1; v_call: TRBV6-4; clone_size: -; cdr3_aa: CASSDETGTGGNEQFF; cdr3_nt: TGTGCCAGCAGTGACGAGACCGGGACAGGGGGCAATGAGCAGTTCTTC
d_call: -; j_call: TRBJ2-2; v_call: TRBV11-2; clone_size: once; cdr3_aa: CASSAGANTGELFF; cdr3_nt: TGTGCCAGCAGTGCAGGGGCAAACACCGGGGAGCTGTTTTTT
d_call: -; j_call: TRBJ1-5; v_call: TRBV7-8; clone_size: -; cdr3_aa: CASSLEQGRQPQHF; cdr3_nt: TGTGCCAGCAGCTTAGAACAGGGACGTCAGCCCCAGCATTTT
d_call: TRBD2; j_call: TRBJ2-5; v_call: TRBV4-1; clone_size: -; cdr3_aa: CASSHSVGGIQETQYF; cdr3_nt: TGCGCCAGCAGCCACTCGGTGGGGGGGATTCAAGAGACCCAGTACTTC
d_call: TRBD2; j_call: TRBJ2-3; v_call: TRBV7-9; clone_size: once; cdr3_aa: CARERITDTQYF; cdr3_nt: TGTGCGCGGGAGCGCATCACAGATACGCAGTATTTT
d_call: -; j_call: TRBJ1-2; v_call: TRBV4-1; clone_size: -; cdr3_aa: CASSHRQQTPNYGYTF; cdr3_nt: TGCGCCAGCAGCCATAGACAGCAAACGCCGAACTATGGCTACACCTTC
d_call: -; j_call: TRBJ2-2; v_call: TRBV11-3; clone_size: -; cdr3_aa: CASSWLGGVGNTGELFF; cdr3_nt: TGTGCCAGCAGCTGGCTAGGAGGGGTTGGGAACACCGGGGAGCTGTTTTTT